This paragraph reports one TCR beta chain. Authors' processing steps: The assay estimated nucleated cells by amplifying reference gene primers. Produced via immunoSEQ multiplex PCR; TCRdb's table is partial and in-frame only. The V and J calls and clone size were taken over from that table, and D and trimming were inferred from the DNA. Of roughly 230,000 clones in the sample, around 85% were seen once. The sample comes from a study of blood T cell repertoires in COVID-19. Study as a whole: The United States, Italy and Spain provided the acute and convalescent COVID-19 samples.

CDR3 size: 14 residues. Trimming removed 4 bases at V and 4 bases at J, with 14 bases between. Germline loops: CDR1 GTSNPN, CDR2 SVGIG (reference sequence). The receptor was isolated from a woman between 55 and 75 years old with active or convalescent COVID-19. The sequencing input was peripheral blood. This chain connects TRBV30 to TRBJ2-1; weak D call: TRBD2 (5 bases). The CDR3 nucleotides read TGTGCCTGGAAGGAGGTAGGGCATTACAATGAGCAGTTCTTC. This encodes CAWKEVGHYNEQFF.